The next 10 T cell receptor beta chains were all read from a single sample in a study of Graves' ophthalmopathy and Graves' hyperthyroidism. RNA transcripts served as template for amplifying TCR beta CDR3 sequences. A first-round RT-PCR used HTBI primers, followed by a second-round multiplex PCR. TCRdb reprocessed the multiplex PCR reads with MiXCR, giving one entry per CDR3 protein. This sample has over 650,000 distinct CDR3 sequences; about two fifths occur once, and the top ten carry more than 3%. The material sequenced was peripheral blood. Receptor source: an adult man with Graves' ophthalmopathy.

This clonotype showed up many times. The chain has TRBV7-9 and TRBJ2-5, with D hard to call. This CDR3 is built from 13 residues. V lost 2 bases and J 5 bases, leaving 9 bases between the germline ends. Germline-derived CDR1 and CDR2 are SEHNR and FQNEAQ (reference sequence). In nucleotides, the CDR3 is TGTGCCAGCAGCTTATGGGGAAGCGAGACCCAGTACTTC. This sequence encodes CASSLWGSETQYF.

The gene calls are TRBV19 and TRBJ2-5; 10 positions match TRBD2. CDR1 is LNHDA, CDR2 SQIVND, per germline (reference sequence). The CDR3 is 15 residues long. The V gene end was trimmed by 11 bases and the J gene end by 5 bases; junction bases not matched to a gene: 14. The CDR3 nucleotides are TGTGCCCCGAAGGGAGCGGGAGGGCCCGGGGAGACCCAGTACTTC. It translates to CAPKGAGGPGETQYF. Combining the CDR3 with reference TRBV19 and TRBJ2-5 gives the whole variable domain DGGITQSPKYLFRKEGQNVTLSCEQNLNHDAMYWYRQDPGQGLRLIYYSQIVNDFQKGDIAEGYSVSREKKESFPLTVTSAQKNPTAFYLCAPKGAGGPGETQYFGPGTRLLVL.

The sample holds a few counts of this clonotype. The CDR3 loop is CASSPDSGMNYEQYF. For the CDR3, the DNA is TGCGCCAGCAGTCCGGACAGCGGAATGAACTACGAGCAGTACTTC. V and J are TRBV5-1 and TRBJ2-7; possible D gene TRBD1, 6 bases. CDR1 and CDR2 (germline): SGHRS, YFSETQ. This CDR3 is 15 amino acids long. V was pared by 5 bases and J by 3 bases, with 18 bases between.

This clonotype was detected ten times or more. This chain joins TRBV29-1 and TRBJ1-2; D ambiguous. Germline values: CDR1 SQVTM, CDR2 ANQGSEA. V shed 0 bases and J shed 0 bases, with 11 bases lying between them. The CDR3 is made up of 15 amino acids. The CDR3 is CSVEDLVGTNYGYTF. In DNA form, the CDR3 reads TGCAGCGTTGAAGACCTGGTTGGAACTAACTATGGCTACACCTTC.

This clonotype came up a few times. CDR3 region: CASGEGYTEAFF. CDR3 coding DNA: TGTGCCAGCGGTGAGGGCTATACTGAAGCTTTCTTT. The chain joins TRBV10-3 to TRBJ1-1; D call uncertain. V dropped 10 bases and J dropped 5 bases, with 14 bases sitting between them. The CDR3 sequence is 12 residues long. Germline CDR1 and CDR2: ENHRY and SYGVKD.

This chain joins TRBV7-9 and TRBJ2-7; TRBD1 or TRBD2 may be the D gene (6 bases each). This CDR3 has 14 residues. The germline V and J ends were trimmed by 6 bases and 7 bases, with 19 bases remaining between them. CDR1 and CDR2 (germline): SEHNR, FQNEAQ (reference sequence). The CDR3 bases are TGTGCCAGCAGACCGGGGGCGGAGACCGGGGAGCAGTACTTC. It yields the protein CASRPGAETGEQYF.

The rearrangement uses TRBV7-8 and TRBJ2-7; D is possibly TRBD2 (5 bases). The CDR3 loop spans 11 amino acids. Trimming removed 5 bases from V and 7 bases from J, with 9 bases in between. Germline lookup yields CDR1 SGHVS and CDR2 FQNEAQ. The CDR3 region is CASSRETEQYF. The DNA of the CDR3 is TGTGCCAGCAGCAGGGAGACAGAGCAGTACTTC.

Turning to this clonotype: A read error is possible here, since a much larger clone lies one base away. The chain combines TRBV6-5 with TRBJ2-7; D might be TRBD2 (5 bases). The CDR3 is 12 residues long. Per the germline V gene, CDR1 is MNHEY and CDR2 is SVGAGI. CDR3 region: CARSYGDGEQYF. The CDR3 DNA is TGTGCCCGCAGTTACGGGGATGGAGAGCAGTACTTC.

This clonotype was observed many times. V usage is TRBV7-8 and J usage is TRBJ2-7; D is perhaps TRBD1 or TRBD2 (5 bases each). The CDR3 covers 15 residues. The germline V gene has CDR1 SGHVS and CDR2 FQNEAQ. With 5 bases removed from V and 7 bases from J, the gap between germline ends came to 21 bases. This CDR3 is CASSHGADWGIEQYF. The CDR3 DNA follows: TGTGCCAGCAGCCACGGGGCAGACTGGGGGATTGAGCAGTACTTC.

Comment on this clonotype: At one end, the junction sequence differs from germline, possibly due to a read error. CDR3 amino acids: CASSQEGAGSTGELFF. The CDR3 DNA sequence: TGCGCCAGCAGCCAAGAAGGAGCAGGGTCCACCGGGGAGCTGTTTTTT. The V call is TRBV7-9, the J call TRBJ2-2; D may be TRBD1 (5 bases). Per the germline V gene, CDR1 is SEHNR and CDR2 is FQNEAQ (reference sequence). The length of the CDR3 is 16 residues. Full variable domain (rest looked up from reference TRBV7-9 and TRBJ2-2): DTGVSQNPRHKITKRGQNVTFRCDPISEHNRLYWYRQTLGQGPEFLTYFQNEAQLEKSRLLSDRFSAERPKGSFSTLEIQRTEQGDSAMYLCASSQEGAGSTGELFFGEGSRLTVL.